Listed here are 5 T cell receptor beta chains from one sample, sequenced in a study of T cell responses to AZD1222 COVID-19 vaccine. The protocol was immunoSEQ multiplex PCR, while the TCRdb copy is restricted to in-frame clones and leaves out a portion. This sample has 200,000 to 250,000 clones, with 94% found just once. This sample comprised peripheral blood, obtained 28 days after the second dose of the MenACWY control vaccine. The receptors were gathered from an adult who received the MenACWY meningococcal vaccine as a control.

The CDR3 loop is CASSSATDRGARNEQFF. As DNA, the CDR3 is TGTGCCAGCAGCTCAGCGACTGACAGGGGGGCTCGGAATGAGCAGTTCTTC. The chain couples TRBV7-9 to TRBJ2-1; 9 nucleotides line up with TRBD1. The germline V gene encodes CDR1 SEHNR and CDR2 FQNEAQ (reference sequence). This CDR3 spans 17 amino acids. The ends lost 4 bases at V and 7 bases at J; junction bases unmatched: 14.

In nucleotides, the CDR3 is TGCGCCAGCAGCGCCATTGGGGGGTACCCCCGGGGAGATACGCAGTATTTT. This gives the protein CASSAIGGYPRGDTQYF. The chain joins TRBV5-1 to TRBJ2-3, with D maybe TRBD2 (6 bases). Trimming shortened V by 4 bases and J by 5 bases, and 23 bases separated the two germline ends. Germline CDR1 and CDR2: SGHRS and YFSETQ. The CDR3 length is 17 residues. The variable domain in full, with the rest retrieved from reference TRBV5-1 and TRBJ2-3, is KAGVTQTPRYLIKTRGQQVTLSCSPISGHRSVSWYQQTPGQGLQFLFEYFSETQRNKGNFPGRFSGRQFSNSRSEMNVSTLELGDSALYLCASSAIGGYPRGDTQYFGPGTRLTVL.

CDR3 loop: CAISGGEMSTDTQYF. CDR3 coding DNA: TGTGCCATCAGTGGGGGGGAAATGAGCACAGATACGCAGTATTTT. The V and J genes are TRBV10-3 and TRBJ2-3; tentatively, D is TRBD2 (6 bases). The CDR3 totals 15 residues. V lost 4 bases to trimming and J lost 0 bases, with 11 bases between them. Germline V gives CDR1 ENHRY, CDR2 SYGVKD.

The chain combines TRBV10-3 with TRBJ2-5; D unclear. The CDR3 is 12 residues long. V lost 0 bases to trimming and J lost 6 bases, with 5 bases between them. Germline values: CDR1 ENHRY, CDR2 SYGVKD. This CDR3 is CAISESVKTQYF. The CDR3 nucleotides read TGTGCCATCAGTGAGTCTGTAAAGACCCAGTACTTC.

J is TRBJ2-7 and V is TRBV3-1 (or the pseudogene TRBV3-2); unclear D gene. V lost 1 base, J lost 3 bases, and 4 bases lay in between. This CDR3 region has 12 residues. The germline CDR1 and CDR2 sequences are LGHDT and YNNKEL (reference sequence). In nucleotides, the CDR3 is TGTGCCAGCAGCCAAGGGGACTACGAGCAGTACTTC. It specifies CASSQGDYEQYF.